This T cell receptor beta chain was sequenced during a study of PD-L1 blockade in urothelial cancer. Study overall: Atezolizumab (1,200 mg intravenously every 3 weeks) began in about 2014 for patients. Blood drawn 3 weeks (second dose) and 6 weeks after treatment start was analyzed.

Trimming removed 2 bases from V and 0 bases from J, with 10 bases in between. This CDR3 spans 16 amino acids. Germline lookup yields CDR1 SGHNT and CDR2 YENEEA. The time point is: pretreatment peripheral blood. Enrolled patients showed locally advanced or metastatic urothelial carcinoma. The table came from immunoSEQ multiplex PCR; TCRdb's copy has only in-frame clones and leaves some out. This sample has more than 35,000 clones, with approximately 86% found just once. V and J are TRBV11-3 and TRBJ2-2, with D maybe TRBD2 (6 bases). This sequence originates from an older man with urothelial cancer. This sample comprised PBMCs, obtained around atezolizumab (anti-PD-L1) treatment. The DNA for the CDR3 is TGTGCCAGCAGCTTAATGGGGGGTTCGAACACCGGGGAGCTGTTTTTT. Translating gives CASSLMGGSNTGELFF.